This record covers a single TCR beta chain. The specificity of this receptor is unknown. The sample holds no much larger clone one base away, and base qualities are not on file. The sample belongs to a study of spatial heterogeneity in lung cancer (dated by TCRdb to the late 2010s). About the study as a whole: Samples were obtained from over 70 patients with early-stage, untreated non-small cell lung cancer from the lung TRACERx cohort. At surgery, both alpha and beta chains were TCR-sequenced in fewer than 250 tumor regions, roughly 64 matched nontumor lung samples and 56 PBMC samples. The study linked features of the TCR repertoire to counts of nonsynonymous mutations, which were determined by whole-exome sequencing of tumor tissue. In the raw uncorrected reads, each unique combination of TCR and UMI appeared on average more than ten times. TCR alpha and beta repertoires were quantitatively compared across multiple tumor regions, matched nontumor lung and blood in non-small cell lung cancer. More beta-chain than alpha-chain transcripts were consistently detected, likely reflecting higher beta-chain transcript abundance. Follow-up PBMC samples were sequenced whenever available, with the median time to follow-up being two to three years after resection. What the authors observed across the whole study: Ubiquitous expanded tumor TCRs were detected in blood more often at tumor resection than at routine follow-up. Confirming at a functional level the hypothesis that regional TCRs recognize regional mutations was considered to require additional single-cell paired TCR alpha and beta sequencing. Only 13 to 15 patients were included in the comparisons of baseline and follow-up blood repertoires.

The germline V and J ends show losses of 7 bases and 6 bases respectively, and no gene match explains 9 bases of the junction. CDR1 and CDR2 are drawn from the germline V gene: SGHDT, YYEEEE. From the cysteine up to the phenylalanine, the CDR3 has a length of 13 residues. The only DNA kept is the CDR3, 39 bases in frame from the first base. The library was produced with 5' RACE. The sample was run on a NextSeq 500. In the TCR library protocol, a unique molecular identifier was attached to each TCR cDNA molecule so that PCR and sequencing errors could be corrected. Processing in the source paper ran as follows. Decombinator tools were used for TCR identification, UMI-based error correction and CDR3 extraction. Expanded TCRs were defined as those above a frequency of 2 per 1,000, corresponding to the top 1% of the tumor frequency distribution. Rényi diversity was computed with the R vegan package after subsampling each repertoire 100 times to 5,000 TCRs. CDR3 similarity networks were constructed using string-kernel similarity of amino acid triplets, with links drawn between CDR3s whose pairwise similarity was above 0.82. Using fastp trimming at Q25 and MiXCR clonotype assembly, TCRdb reanalyzed the public sequencing data and kept in-frame beta chains. Each record represents a unique CDR3 protein, reported with the most common genes and DNA among its rows. The V and J calls reflect TCRdb's pipeline rather than the authors' work. Present in this sample are around 110,000 distinct CDR3 sequences, roughly an eighth of which were seen just once. The top ten hold approximately 15% of the sample.

The time point label corresponds to: blood at routine non-recurrence follow-up after resection. Without any cell sorting, TCR sequencing was performed on whole RNA extracted either from tumor and nontumor lung tissue or from cryopreserved PBMC samples. A patient was chosen for TCR sequencing only when enough RNA was available from at least two tumor regions. Material: PBMCs, obtained at follow-up. The sequence came from a male donor with early-stage non-small cell lung cancer. This chain is built from TRBV5-6 and TRBJ2-7, with 8 bases in between that match TRBD2. The CDR3 loop reads CASLPGGVGEQYF. DNA sequence: TGTGCCAGCCTCCCGGGAGGGGTGGGCGAGCAGTACTTC.